The 25 T cell receptor beta chains given below trace back to one sample, sequenced in a study of cytomegalovirus exposure and HLA in healthy donors. 60 Vbeta and 13 Jbeta primers were used in PCR. TCRdb's copy holds only in-frame clones and misses some; the assay was immunoSEQ multiplex PCR. Of 140,000 or so clones in the sample, 78% were seen once. Sequenced material: PBMCs. These receptors were taken from a woman aged 18-29 years in good health and CMV-seropositive.

The V and J genes are TRBV27 and TRBJ2-2; D is uncertain. Trimming pared 2 bases from V and 4 bases from J, leaving 11 bases between. CDR1 is MNHEY and CDR2 is SMNVEV in the germline V gene (reference sequence). CDR3 length equals 15 residues. CDR3 sequence: CASSLEATTTGELFF. The DNA for the CDR3 is TGTGCCAGCAGTTTAGAGGCTACGACCACCGGGGAGCTGTTTTTT.

The chain's CDR3 is CASSSGSRGGYTF. DNA of the CDR3: TGTGCCAGTAGTTCCGGGTCCAGGGGCGGCTACACCTTC. V gene TRBV19 combines with J gene TRBJ1-2, with D perhaps matching TRBD1 (6 bases). CDR3 length equals 13 residues. Germline V lookup: CDR1 LNHDA, CDR2 SQIVND (reference sequence). The germline V and J ends were trimmed by 5 bases and 8 bases, with 15 bases remaining between them.

The rearrangement links TRBV5-5 to TRBJ2-1; tentative D call: TRBD2 (6 bases). The CDR3 is 15 amino acids. V lost 6 bases and J lost 7, with 20 bases in between. Germline-derived CDR1 and CDR2 are SGHKS and YYEKEE (reference sequence). The CDR3 here is CASNLGGKSRNEQFF. The DNA for the CDR3 is TGTGCCAGCAACCTAGGAGGGAAGAGTAGGAATGAGCAGTTCTTC.

The rearrangement links TRBV5-1 to TRBJ1-1, with 9 bases aligning to TRBD1. Looked up from germline, CDR1 is SGHRS and CDR2 is YFSETQ. This CDR3 spans 14 amino acids. V lost 4 bases, J lost 2 bases, and 3 bases stayed unmatched. CDR3 sequence (DNA): TGCGCCAGCAGCCAACAGGGGGCTAACACTGAAGCTTTCTTT. This codes for CASSQQGANTEAFF.

This chain joins TRBV7-8 and TRBJ1-6, with TRBD1 matching over 9 bases. J lost 6 bases, V lost 6 bases, and 12 bases had no gene match. CDR3 length equals 17 residues. CDR1 SGHVS and CDR2 FQNEAQ come from the germline V gene. Here the CDR3 DNA reads TGTGCCAGCAGACGAAACCGGGACAGGGCACCTAATTCACCCCTCCACTTT. The encoded protein is CASRRNRDRAPNSPLHF.

The chain uses TRBV11-1 and TRBJ2-1, with D perhaps matching TRBD1 (6 bases). Germline-derived CDR1 and CDR2 are SGHAT and FQDESV (reference sequence). The CDR3 has 16 residues. V lost 5 bases and J 2 bases, leaving 16 bases between the germline ends. The DNA for the CDR3 is TGTGCCAGCAGCAGGAAAACAGGGATTCCCTACAATGAGCAGTTCTTC. This gives the protein CASSRKTGIPYNEQFF.

This clone was seen only once. The chain couples TRBV5-1 to TRBJ1-6, with D unclear. The CDR3 length is 15 residues. Germline assignment: CDR1 SGHRS and CDR2 YFSETQ. Trimming stripped 0 bases from V and 2 bases from J, with 6 bases between. CDR3 amino acids: CASSLDRAYNSPLHF. DNA for the CDR3: TGCGCCAGCAGCTTGGACAGAGCCTATAATTCACCCCTCCACTTT.

V usage is TRBV6-1 and J usage is TRBJ1-2; TRBD1 aligns across 8 bases. The CDR3 contains 15 residues. Unmatched junction bases numbered 13, after V lost 5 bases and J lost 8 bases. Per germline, CDR1 MNHNS and CDR2 SASEGT. This CDR3 reads CASSFRDRTSQGYTF. CDR3 coding DNA: TGTGCCAGCAGTTTCCGGGACAGGACCTCTCAGGGCTACACCTTC.

This clone was observed a single time. This chain joins TRBV19 and TRBJ2-2; 9 bases align to TRBD1. There are 14 residues in the CDR3. Germline V CDR1 and CDR2: LNHDA, SQIVND (reference sequence). J was trimmed by 5 bases and V by 9 bases; bases with no gene match: 7. The CDR3 reads CASLGTGRTGELFF. The CDR3 DNA sequence: TGTGCCAGCCTCGGGACAGGGAGAACCGGGGAGCTGTTTTTT.

In regard to this clone: Germline is not matched at one junction end, which may reflect a read error. V usage is TRBV28 and J usage is TRBJ2-2; 10 nucleotides line up with TRBD1. The CDR3 loop spans 11 amino acids. Germline V CDR1 and CDR2: MDHEN, SYDVKM. Here the CDR3 DNA reads TGCGCTGGACAGGGGGCCGGGGAGCTGTTTTTT. This gives the protein CAGQGAGELFF.

V usage is TRBV20-1 and J usage is TRBJ2-1; D is unclear. This CDR3 region has 10 residues. The germline V gene has CDR1 DFQATT and CDR2 SNEGSKA (reference sequence). Trimming took 3 bases from V and 10 from J, leaving 7 bases between them. The CDR3 spells CSASISEQFF. The CDR3 coding sequence is TGCAGTGCTAGTATTAGCGAGCAGTTCTTC.

This clone was seen once. The chain recombines TRBV6-1 with TRBJ1-3; 8 nucleotides match TRBD1. The CDR3 is 15 amino acids. Germline values: CDR1 MNHNS, CDR2 SASEGT. V gave up 6 bases and J gave up 4 bases; unmatched junction bases: 8. The CDR3 loop reads CASRPQGARGNTIYF. CDR3 DNA: TGTGCCAGCAGACCCCAGGGGGCTCGAGGAAACACCATATATTTT.

The V call is TRBV10-1, the J call TRBJ1-1, with TRBD1 identical over 8 bases. The germline V gene encodes CDR1 WNHNN and CDR2 SYGVQD (reference sequence). The CDR3 totals 15 residues. Trimming took 6 bases from V and 0 from J; bases not matched to a gene: 6. Here the CDR3 DNA reads TGCGCCAGCAGCCCAGGGGGCTTGGTGAACACTGAAGCTTTCTTT. Translating it yields CASSPGGLVNTEAFF.

Concerning this clone: The junction departs from the called germline gene at one end, perhaps through a read error. The chain's CDR3 is CASSQRGQRLSGTNVLTF. The CDR3 DNA reads TGTGCCAGCAGCCAAAGGGGACAGCGACTCTCTGGGACCAACGTCCTGACTTTC. The chain carries TRBV13 and TRBJ2-6, with 7 nucleotides matching TRBD1. The CDR3 extends over 18 amino acids. CDR1 PRHDT and CDR2 FYEKMQ come from the germline V gene (reference sequence).

This chain connects TRBV11-3 to TRBJ2-1, with D uncertain. CDR3 length: 13 amino acids. Trimming took off 0 bases at V and 5 bases at J, with 5 bases between the two ends. Germline V gene lookup returns CDR1 SGHNT and CDR2 YENEEA. The chain's CDR3 is CASSLDRNNEQFF. The CDR3 region has the DNA TGTGCCAGCAGCTTAGACAGGAACAATGAGCAGTTCTTC.

This rearrangement joins TRBV27 to TRBJ1-5; 8 nucleotides align to TRBD1. Per the germline V gene, CDR1 is MNHEY and CDR2 is SMNVEV (reference sequence). V lost 4 bases and J lost 1; bases outside the gene matches: 6. This CDR3 is built from 16 residues. The chain's CDR3 is CASSSRGLGSNQPQHF. CDR3 coding DNA: TGTGCCAGCAGTTCCAGGGGGCTGGGAAGCAATCAGCCCCAGCATTTT.

Only a few counts were recorded for this clone. V usage is TRBV30 and J usage is TRBJ1-3; D unclear. Per the germline V gene, CDR1 is GTSNPN and CDR2 is SVGIG (reference sequence). The V gene lost 2 bases and the J gene lost 0 bases, with 8 bases spanning the gap. The CDR3 contains 14 residues. CDR3 region: CAWSSFSSGNTIYF. The CDR3 nucleotides are TGTGCCTGGAGTTCATTTAGCTCTGGAAACACCATATATTTT.

A word on this clone: The same CDR3 arises from other DNA sequences in this sample as well. CDR3 sequence (DNA): TGTGCCAGTAGTATAGCCGGGACAGGATCCTACGAGCAGTACTTC. Encoded protein: CASSIAGTGSYEQYF. This chain joins TRBV19 and TRBJ2-7; the match to TRBD1 covers 8 bases. Germline V CDR1 and CDR2: LNHDA, SQIVND (reference sequence). This CDR3 has 15 residues. V lost 1 base and J lost 1; bases outside the gene matches: 3.

The chain combines TRBV7-9 with TRBJ2-7, with 7 bases fitting TRBD1. The CDR3 runs 15 residues. With 4 bases clipped from V and 0 bases from J, the junction kept 6 bases outside the gene matches. Germline CDR1 SEHNR, CDR2 FQNEAQ (reference sequence). Here the CDR3 reads CASSYRDSSSYEQYF. DNA of the CDR3: TGTGCCAGCAGCTACCGGGACAGCAGCTCCTACGAGCAGTACTTC.

The gene calls are TRBV5-8 and TRBJ2-2, with D perhaps TRBD1 (5 bases). The V gene's germline CDR1 is SGHTS and CDR2 YDEGEE. V was cut by 4 bases and J by 6 bases, with 10 bases left in between. The CDR3 extends over 13 amino acids. CDR3 sequence: CASSPLGAGELFF. CDR3 coding DNA: TGTGCCAGCAGCCCCCTAGGGGCCGGGGAGCTGTTTTTT.

This chain links TRBV18 with TRBJ2-1; TRBD2 agrees at 14 bases. The length of the CDR3 is 17 residues. Germline V gene sequence: CDR1 KGHSH, CDR2 LQKENI. The J segment lost 4 bases and the V segment lost 2 bases, leaving 4 bases of the junction unmatched. The chain's CDR3 is CASSPGTSGGLYNEQFF. The CDR3 DNA sequence: TGTGCCAGCTCACCAGGGACTAGCGGGGGCTTGTACAATGAGCAGTTCTTC.

Of note for this clone: At one end, the junction sequence differs from germline, possibly due to a read error. The CDR3 DNA reads as TGTGCCATCAGTGATGGGGGGAACACCGAAGCTTTCTTT. It codes for CAISDGGNTEAFF. The J gene is TRBJ1-1, the V gene TRBV10-3; TRBD1 might be the D (5 bases). Germline CDR1 is ENHRY and CDR2 is SYGVKD. The CDR3 runs 13 residues.

This rearrangement joins TRBV5-1 to TRBJ2-1; 9 bases fit TRBD1. There are 17 residues in the CDR3. Germline CDR1 SGHRS, CDR2 YFSETQ. J lost 7 bases, V lost 0 bases, and 11 bases had no gene match. CDR3 loop: CASSLALTGGSGNEQFF. The CDR3 region has the DNA TGCGCCAGCAGCTTGGCCCTAACAGGGGGCAGTGGAAATGAGCAGTTCTTC. Full variable domain (missing parts from reference TRBV5-1 and TRBJ2-1): KAGVTQTPRYLIKTRGQQVTLSCSPISGHRSVSWYQQTPGQGLQFLFEYFSETQRNKGNFPGRFSGRQFSNSRSEMNVSTLELGDSALYLCASSLALTGGSGNEQFFGPGTRLTVL.

V gene TRBV7-9 combines with J gene TRBJ1-1; D not certain. The CDR3 sequence is 10 residues long. V dropped 2 bases and J dropped 8 bases, with 3 bases sitting between them. Germline V gives CDR1 SEHNR, CDR2 FQNEAQ (reference sequence). CDR3 bases: TGTGCCAGCAGCTTACCAGAAGCTTTCTTT. It yields the protein CASSLPEAFF.

The chain combines TRBV27 with TRBJ1-6; TRBD1 aligns across 9 bases. CDR3 length equals 15 residues. Germline assignment: CDR1 MNHEY and CDR2 SMNVEV (reference sequence). The V gene end was trimmed by 3 bases and the J gene end by 8 bases; junction bases not matched to a gene: 5. The CDR3 loop is CASSFHRGPDSPLHF. The CDR3, as DNA: TGTGCCAGCAGTTTTCACAGGGGGCCGGATTCACCCCTCCACTTT.